One and the same sample provided the 2 T cell receptor beta chains below, sequenced in a study of cytomegalovirus exposure and HLA in healthy donors. Amplification used 60 Vbeta primers and 13 Jbeta primers. Produced via immunoSEQ multiplex PCR; TCRdb's table is partial and in-frame only. The profile shows approximately 120,000 clones, 77% of them singletons. Sequences were obtained from PBMCs. These receptors were taken from a woman aged 40 to 49 in good health and CMV-seropositive.

This chain connects TRBV4-1 to TRBJ2-2, with TRBD2 matching 11 bases. V was pared by 3 bases and J by 5 bases, with 11 bases of the junction left unmatched. The germline gives CDR1 MGHRA, CDR2 YSYEKL. This CDR3 has 18 amino acids. The DNA for the CDR3 is TGCGCCAGCAGCCATCTGTCTCTAGCGGGAGGCGGAACCGGGGAGCTGTTTTTT. Protein product: CASSHLSLAGGGTGELFF.

The CDR3 DNA sequence: TGTGCCAGCTCACCTTTTACTAGCGGGAGCTCCTACGAGCAGTACTTC. As protein: CASSPFTSGSSYEQYF. V is TRBV18 and J is TRBJ2-7; TRBD2 matches 11 bases. This CDR3 spans 16 amino acids. CDR1 and CDR2 from the germline V gene are KGHSH and LQKENI. With V trimmed by 3 bases and J by 0 bases, 4 bases remained unmatched.